Listed below are T cell receptor beta chains from one sample, sequenced in a study of OX40 agonist ivuxolimab in advanced cancers. TCRdb's table, derived via immunoSEQ multiplex PCR, lists solely in-frame clones and lacks some. This sample has 60,000 to 70,000 clones, with roughly 87% found just once. The specimen comprised CD4+ or CD8+ T cells sorted from blood, sampled in a trial of the OX40 agonist ivuxolimab. Receptors originate from an adult with an advanced solid tumor such as melanoma, head and neck, liver or kidney cancer. Both conserved end residues are part of each CDR3. The D gene is left open where the match is weak. For some rows the clone size is stated as once, few or many, or as a class when expanded; others skip it.

J gene,clone size,V gene,D gene,CDR3 DNA,CDR3 protein
TRBJ2-2,NA,TRBV2,TRBD2,TGTGCCAGCAACAAATGGGGACTAGCGGGAACCACCGGGGAGCTGTTTTTT,CASNKWGLAGTTGELFF
TRBJ2-6,once,TRBV7-2,TRBD2,TGTGCCAGCAGCCCGGGGGGGGGCTCTGGGGCCAACGTCCTGACTTTC,CASSPGGGSGANVLTF
TRBJ2-1,NA,TRBV7-7,NA,TGTGCCAGCAGCTTTAACCCTGAGTGGGAGCAGTTCTTC,CASSFNPEWEQFF
TRBJ2-4,NA,TRBV30,TRBD1,TGTGCCTGGAGTGGTGGGACAGGGGATGCCAAAAACATTCAGTACTTC,CAWSGGTGDAKNIQYF
TRBJ2-2,NA,TRBV29-1,NA,TGCAGCGCCAGGGGTCCTAACACCGGGGAGCTGTTTTTT,CSARGPNTGELFF
TRBJ2-7,NA,TRBV5-3,NA,TGTGCCAGAAGCTTGCTCCAGGACCGAAGACATCGCTACGAGCAGTACTTC,CARSLLQDRRHRYEQYF
TRBJ2-3,NA,TRBV27,NA,TGTGCCAGCAGTTTACAACGCAGAGTTGGCACAGATACGCAGTATTTT,CASSLQRRVGTDTQYF
TRBJ2-6,NA,TRBV7-2,NA,TGTGCCAGCAGCCAACAGAGCTCTGGGGCCAACGTCCTGACTTTC,CASSQQSSGANVLTF
TRBJ2-7,NA,TRBV19,TRBD2,TGTGCCAGTAGTACCGGGGGACTAGCGGGAGCCGCCGAGCAGTACTTC,CASSTGGLAGAAEQYF
TRBJ1-2,NA,TRBV28,TRBD1,TGTGCCAGCAGAACGGACAGGGCATCGACTTATGGCTACACCTTC,CASRTDRASTYGYTF
TRBJ1-3,once,TRBV28,NA,TGTGCCAGCACAGATAACAGAAACACCATATATTTT,CASTDNRNTIYF
TRBJ2-1,NA,TRBV6-6,TRBD1,TGTGCCAGCAGTATGAGGACAGGGGGGGACAATGAGCAGTTCTTC,CASSMRTGGDNEQFF
TRBJ2-7,medium-sized,TRBV6-6,NA,TGTGCCAGCAGTTACTCGAGGGGGGGGGAGCAGTACTTC,CASSYSRGGEQYF
TRBJ1-1,NA,TRBV2,TRBD1,TGTGCCAGCAGTCGCACAGGGGGAGGCACTGAAGCTTTCTTT,CASSRTGGGTEAFF
TRBJ2-7,NA,TRBV28,TRBD2,TGTGCCAGCAGTTCTAGCGGGAGATCCTACGAGCAGTACTTC,CASSSSGRSYEQYF
TRBJ2-2,NA,TRBV5-6,NA,TGTGCCAGCAGCTGGAGGAGGGGCACCGGGGAGCTGTTTTTT,CASSWRRGTGELFF
TRBJ2-3,NA,TRBV5-1,NA,TGCGCCAGCAGCTTTTCCCTTTCCCTGGATACGCAGTATTTT,CASSFSLSLDTQYF
TRBJ1-3,NA,TRBV7-9,NA,TGTGCCAGCAGTCCGGCGATCTCTGGAAACACCATATATTTT,CASSPAISGNTIYF
TRBJ1-2,NA,TRBV29-1,NA,TGCAGCGCAGGCGACAGGACTGGCTACACCTTC,CSAGDRTGYTF
TRBJ2-3,few,TRBV5-1,NA,TGCGCCAGCAGCTTGAGTTCCTACAATTCAGGCACAGATACGCAGTATTTT,CASSLSSYNSGTDTQYF
TRBJ1-4,few,TRBV4-3,NA,TGCGCCAGCAGCCAAGATTTCGGTTTAGGACAGTTCAAACTGTTTTTT,CASSQDFGLGQFKLFF
TRBJ1-2,NA,TRBV7-2,TRBD1,TGTGCCAGCAGCTTTTACACGGGACAGGGGTTTAACTATGGCTACACCTTC,CASSFYTGQGFNYGYTF
TRBJ1-1,NA,TRBV19,NA,TGTGCCAGCACCAACGTCTGGGGGGGCCTGGGTTTGAACACTGAAGCTTTCTTT,CASTNVWGGLGLNTEAFF
TRBJ1-3,NA,TRBV7-2,TRBD1,TGTGCCAGCAGCCGTAGGACAGGGGAAGGCGGAAACACCATATATTTT,CASSRRTGEGGNTIYF
TRBJ2-7,NA,TRBV15,TRBD1,TGTGCCACCAGCAGAGAATATGCATCCGGGACAGGGAACGAGCAGTACTTC,CATSREYASGTGNEQYF
TRBJ2-1,NA,TRBV7-6,NA,TGTGCCACCCACCCTGGCGGCCCGACCTACAATGAGCAGTTCTTC,CATHPGGPTYNEQFF
TRBJ2-3,NA,TRBV5-1,NA,TGCGCCAGCAGCTCAGGGAGGCTAGCGAGAACGGTAGATACGCAGTATTTT,CASSSGRLARTVDTQYF
TRBJ1-2,once,TRBV6-1,NA,TGTGCCAGCACCCAGGGTTCTAACTATGGCTACACCTTC,CASTQGSNYGYTF
TRBJ2-2,NA,TRBV6-5,NA,TGTGCCAGCAGTTACGAGGAGGGGGCTCACACCGGGGAGCTGTTTTTT,CASSYEEGAHTGELFF
TRBJ2-7,once,TRBV6-1,TRBD1,TGTGCCAGCAGTGAGGTGACAGGGTCCTACGAGCAGTACTTC,CASSEVTGSYEQYF
TRBJ2-7,NA,TRBV11-3,NA,TGTGCCAGCAGCTTAGCAGCACCCTACGAGCAGTACTTC,CASSLAAPYEQYF
TRBJ2-5,NA,TRBV10-3,TRBD2,TGTGCCATCAGGGGGGGGGAGACCCAGTACTTC,CAIRGGETQYF
TRBJ2-2,NA,TRBV28,NA,TGTGCCAGCAGTTACCTCGAGAGGACCGGGGAGCTGTTTTTT,CASSYLERTGELFF
TRBJ2-5,NA,TRBV5-1,NA,TGCGCCAGCAGCTTTCTAGGTCAGGGGGGCATGGAGACCCAGTACTTC,CASSFLGQGGMETQYF
TRBJ2-3,NA,TRBV19,TRBD2,TGTGCCAGTAGTAGATTCACTGGACTAGCGGGAGTGACAGATACGCAGTATTTT,CASSRFTGLAGVTDTQYF
TRBJ1-1,NA,TRBV6-1,NA,TGTGCCAGCACCGCCTCTGGGAACACTGAAGCTTTCTTT,CASTASGNTEAFF
TRBJ1-1,NA,TRBV7-6,NA,TGTGCCAGCAGCTTAGCAGGGAGGGACACTGAAGCTTTCTTT,CASSLAGRDTEAFF
TRBJ2-1,NA,TRBV4-2,NA,TGTGCCAGCAGCCAAGATTGGGACCTTGACAATGAGCAGTTCTTC,CASSQDWDLDNEQFF
TRBJ1-1,NA,TRBV6-1,NA,TGTGCCAGCAGTCAGTGGAACACTGAAGCTTTCTTT,CASSQWNTEAFF
TRBJ2-7,NA,TRBV7-6,NA,TGTGCCAGCAGCTTAGAATCAGGGGCGACCTACGAGCAGTACTTC,CASSLESGATYEQYF
TRBJ2-1,NA,TRBV28,TRBD2,TGTGCCAGCAGTTTGTTAGCGGGAGGGCCCATCAATGAGCAGTTCTTC,CASSLLAGGPINEQFF
TRBJ2-3,NA,TRBV27,NA,TGTGCCAGCAGTCCGCGGCTGGAGGGGCACACAGATACGCAGTATTTT,CASSPRLEGHTDTQYF
TRBJ2-5,NA,TRBV29-1,NA,TGCAGCGTTGAGAAGGGCCAAGAGACCCAGTACTTC,CSVEKGQETQYF
TRBJ2-7,NA,TRBV6-5,NA,TGTGCCAGCAACCCGAGGGGGGGCCGATACGAGCAGTACTTC,CASNPRGGRYEQYF
TRBJ1-1,NA,TRBV19,NA,TGTGCCACCATTGAGGGGAAAGCTTTCTTT,CATIEGKAFF
TRBJ2-7,NA,TRBV7-2,TRBD1,TGTGCCAGCGCCCCGGGACAGTCATCGTACGAGCAGTACTTC,CASAPGQSSYEQYF
TRBJ1-5,NA,TRBV19,NA,TGTGCCAGTAGTATGGGGTACGGCAATCAGCCCCAGCATTTT,CASSMGYGNQPQHF
TRBJ1-2,NA,TRBV10-3,NA,TGTGCCATCAGTGAGAAGACAGCCGCCTATGGCTACACCTTC,CAISEKTAAYGYTF